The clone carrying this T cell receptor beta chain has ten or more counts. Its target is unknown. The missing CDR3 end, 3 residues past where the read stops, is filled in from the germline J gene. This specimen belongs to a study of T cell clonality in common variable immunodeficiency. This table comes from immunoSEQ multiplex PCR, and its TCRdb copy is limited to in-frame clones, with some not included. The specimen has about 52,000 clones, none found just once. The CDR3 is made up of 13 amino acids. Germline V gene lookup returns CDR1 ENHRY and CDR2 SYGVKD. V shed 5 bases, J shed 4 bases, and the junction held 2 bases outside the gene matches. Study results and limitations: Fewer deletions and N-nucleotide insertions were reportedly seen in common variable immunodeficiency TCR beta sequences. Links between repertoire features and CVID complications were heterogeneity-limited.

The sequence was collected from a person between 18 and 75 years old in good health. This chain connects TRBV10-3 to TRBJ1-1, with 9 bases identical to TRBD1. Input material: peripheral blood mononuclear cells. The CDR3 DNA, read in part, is TGTGCCATCAGTAAGACAGGGGGCACTGAA. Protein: CAISKTGGTE. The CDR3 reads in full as CAISKTGGTEAFF.